The TCR beta chain under discussion was sequenced for a study of blood T cell repertoires in COVID-19. As for the study in general: PBMCs, B-cell-depleted T cells, or T cells were the source of the cDNA or gDNA that made up the material.

This CDR3 comprises 16 residues. The germline V and J ends were trimmed by 3 bases and 4 bases, with 16 bases remaining between them. Per germline, CDR1 KGHSH and CDR2 LQKENI. Data came from immunoSEQ multiplex PCR; TCRdb stores just in-frame clones and leaves some out. The sample holds some 300,000 clones; roughly 90% are singletons and the top ten take more than 2%. Sequencing used peripheral blood. This receptor was identified in a man aged 18 to 29 with active or convalescent COVID-19. The chain has TRBV18 and TRBJ1-3; D call uncertain. This chain's CDR3 is CASSPTVGLDGNTIYF. CDR3 DNA sequence: TGTGCCAGCTCACCCACGGTTGGACTTGACGGAAACACCATATATTTT.